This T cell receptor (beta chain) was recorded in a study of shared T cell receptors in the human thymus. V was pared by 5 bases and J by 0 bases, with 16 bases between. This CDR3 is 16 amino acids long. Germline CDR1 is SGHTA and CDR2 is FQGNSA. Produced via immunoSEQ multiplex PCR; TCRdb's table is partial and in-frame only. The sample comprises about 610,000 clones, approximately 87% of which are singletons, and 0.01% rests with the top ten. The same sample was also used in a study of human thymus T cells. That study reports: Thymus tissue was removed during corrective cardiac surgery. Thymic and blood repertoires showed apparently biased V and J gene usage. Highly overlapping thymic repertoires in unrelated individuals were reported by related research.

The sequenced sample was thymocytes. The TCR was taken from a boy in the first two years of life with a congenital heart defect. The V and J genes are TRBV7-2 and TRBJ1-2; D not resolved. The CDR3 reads CASSHIRENPNYGYTF. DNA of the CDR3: TGTGCCAGCAGCCATATTCGGGAAAATCCTAACTATGGCTACACCTTC.